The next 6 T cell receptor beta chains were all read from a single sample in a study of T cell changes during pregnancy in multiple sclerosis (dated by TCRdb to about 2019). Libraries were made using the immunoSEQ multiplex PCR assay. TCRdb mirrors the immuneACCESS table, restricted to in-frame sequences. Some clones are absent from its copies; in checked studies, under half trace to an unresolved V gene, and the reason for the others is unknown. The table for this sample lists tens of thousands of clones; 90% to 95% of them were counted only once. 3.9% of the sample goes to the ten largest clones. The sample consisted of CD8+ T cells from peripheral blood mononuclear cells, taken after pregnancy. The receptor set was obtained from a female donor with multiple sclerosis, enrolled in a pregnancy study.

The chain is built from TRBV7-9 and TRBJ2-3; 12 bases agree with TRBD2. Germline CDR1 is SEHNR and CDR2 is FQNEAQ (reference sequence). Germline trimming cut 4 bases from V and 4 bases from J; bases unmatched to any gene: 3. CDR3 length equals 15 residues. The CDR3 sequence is CASSYLAGGPDTQYF. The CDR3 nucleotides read TGTGCCAGCAGCTATCTAGCGGGGGGGCCAGATACGCAGTATTTT. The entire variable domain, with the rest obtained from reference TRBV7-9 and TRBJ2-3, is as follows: DTGVSQNPRHKITKRGQNVTFRCDPISEHNRLYWYRQTLGQGPEFLTYFQNEAQLEKSRLLSDRFSAERPKGSFSTLEIQRTEQGDSAMYLCASSYLAGGPDTQYFGPGTRLTVL.

This CDR3 is CSVATGETYGYTF. Here the CDR3 DNA reads TGCAGCGTTGCTACAGGGGAGACCTATGGCTACACCTTC. The V gene is TRBV29-1, the J gene TRBJ1-2, with 7 nucleotides matching TRBD1. V shed 4 bases and J 4 bases; nucleotides not matched to a gene: 6. The germline V gene encodes CDR1 SQVTM and CDR2 ANQGSEA. This CDR3 spans 13 amino acids.

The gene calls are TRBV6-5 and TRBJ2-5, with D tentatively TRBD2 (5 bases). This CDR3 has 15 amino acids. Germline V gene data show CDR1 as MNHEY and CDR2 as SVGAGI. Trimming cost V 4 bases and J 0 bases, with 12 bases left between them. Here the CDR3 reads CASSSLLENQETQYF. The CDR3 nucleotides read TGTGCCAGCAGTTCTCTACTAGAGAACCAAGAGACCCAGTACTTC.

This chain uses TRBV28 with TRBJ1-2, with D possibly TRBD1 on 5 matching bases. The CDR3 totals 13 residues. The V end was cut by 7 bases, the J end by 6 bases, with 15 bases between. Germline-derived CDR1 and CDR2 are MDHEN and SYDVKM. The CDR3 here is CASTPLEGNGYTF. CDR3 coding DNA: TGTGCCAGCACCCCCCTGGAGGGGAATGGCTACACCTTC.

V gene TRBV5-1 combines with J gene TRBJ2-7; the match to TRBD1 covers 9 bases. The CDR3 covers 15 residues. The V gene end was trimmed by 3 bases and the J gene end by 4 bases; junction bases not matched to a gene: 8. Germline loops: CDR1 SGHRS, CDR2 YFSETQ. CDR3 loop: CASSSPGQGAYEQYF. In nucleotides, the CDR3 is TGCGCCAGCAGCTCTCCGGGACAGGGTGCATACGAGCAGTACTTC.

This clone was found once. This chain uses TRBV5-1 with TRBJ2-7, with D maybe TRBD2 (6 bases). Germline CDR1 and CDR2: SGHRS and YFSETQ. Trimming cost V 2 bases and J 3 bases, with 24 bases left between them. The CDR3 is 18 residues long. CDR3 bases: TGCGCCAGCAGCTTCAATGGGGGACTGGGTGCAGCCAACTACGAGCAGTACTTC. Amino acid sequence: CASSFNGGLGAANYEQYF.